These 6 T cell receptor beta chains were all obtained from the same sample, sequenced in a study of spatial heterogeneity in lung cancer. Study-level points and caveats: Tracking of tumor mutation counts was seen in expanded intratumoral alpha and beta TCR counts.

TCRdb passed the 5' RACE reads through MiXCR, listing each CDR3 protein once. The data hold about 1,500 distinct CDR3 sequences, with approximately 5.9% observed a single time. Which antigens these TCRs recognize remains unknown. Time point in this sample: sample taken at primary tumor resection. The specimen comprised lung tumor tissue, sampled at surgery. The receptors originated from a female donor with early-stage non-small cell lung cancer.

By sample fraction, this clonotype is medium-sized. Because the library targeted alpha chains, this beta chain is an off-target read whose size means little. This chain connects TRBV28 to TRBJ2-4; either TRBD1 or TRBD2 may supply D (5 bases each). Looked up from germline, CDR1 is MDHEN and CDR2 is SYDVKM. CDR3 length equals 16 residues. Trimming stripped 8 bases from V and 0 bases from J, with 17 bases between. CDR3 loop: CASRKFEGLAKNIQYF. The CDR3 DNA sequence: TGTGCCAGCCGAAAATTCGAGGGGCTAGCCAAAAACATTCAGTACTTC.

Within the sample, this clonotype is medium-sized. The library was prepared for alpha chains; this beta chain is a stray read, so its frequency means little. V is TRBV9 and J is TRBJ1-1; D uncertain. Trimming cost V 4 bases and J 10 bases, with 11 bases left between them. Germline lookup yields CDR1 SGDLS and CDR2 YYNGEE. The CDR3 sequence is 11 residues long. The CDR3 region is CASSPCLSAFF. As DNA, the CDR3 is TGTGCCAGCAGCCCTTGTTTGTCAGCTTTCTTT.

This clonotype is deemed medium-sized. The library was prepared for alpha chains; this beta chain is a stray read, so its frequency means little. The chain combines TRBV4-2 with TRBJ2-5; 8 bases fit TRBD2. Germline V gene sequence: CDR1 LGHNA, CDR2 YNFKEQ. With V trimmed by 2 bases and J by 1 base, 0 bases remained unmatched. This CDR3 comprises 14 residues. The CDR3 spells CASSQSGSQETQYF. In nucleotides, the CDR3 is TGTGCCAGCAGCCAAAGCGGGAGCCAAGAGACCCAGTACTTC.

This clonotype qualifies as medium-sized. Since the library was made to target alpha chains, this beta chain is a stray read and its abundance is not meaningful. V and J are TRBV19 and TRBJ1-5; 10 nucleotides agree with TRBD1. Germline lookup yields CDR1 LNHDA and CDR2 SQIVND (reference sequence). CDR3 length: 15 amino acids. Trimming took 7 bases from V and 7 from J; bases not matched to a gene: 10. CDR3 DNA: TGTGCCAGTAAGGGGGTGACAGGGGGCGTCCAGCCCCAGCATTTT. This codes for CASKGVTGGVQPQHF. Based on the CDR3 plus reference TRBV19 and TRBJ1-5, the full variable domain is DGGITQSPKYLFRKEGQNVTLSCEQNLNHDAMYWYRQDPGQGLRLIYYSQIVNDFQKGDIAEGYSVSREKKESFPLTVTSAQKNPTAFYLCASKGVTGGVQPQHFGDGTRLSIL.

This clonotype has a count of ten or more. In a library made to pick up alpha chains, this beta chain is a stray read with a size that means little. This sequence joins TRBV7-2 and TRBJ2-6; no clear D gene. The germline gives CDR1 SGHTA, CDR2 FQGNSA. The CDR3 loop spans 16 amino acids. Trimming took 1 base from V and 0 from J, leaving 7 bases between them. The CDR3 DNA is TGTGCCAGCAGCTTAGATCGGTTCTCTGGGGCCAACGTCCTGACTTTC. Residues: CASSLDRFSGANVLTF.

By sample share, this clonotype is medium-sized (0.01 to 0.1%). This beta chain was picked up by a library intended for alpha chains and is off target, so its count carries little meaning. The chain links TRBV10-1 to TRBJ2-7, with D tentatively TRBD1 (5 bases). CDR3 length equals 13 residues. The germline V and J ends were trimmed by 11 bases and 12 bases, with 26 bases remaining between them. CDR1 is WNHNN, CDR2 SYGVQD, per germline (reference sequence). CDR3 nucleotide sequence: TGCGCCCGCAACAGGAATTTCAGGGCTGGACCGTACTTC. Protein: CARNRNFRAGPYF.